Listed here are 18 T cell receptor beta chains from one sample, sequenced in a study of blood T cell dynamics during melanoma immunotherapy. The protocol was immunoSEQ multiplex PCR, while the TCRdb copy is restricted to in-frame clones and leaves out a portion. The data contain fewer than 7,500 clones, roughly 87% of them singletons. The time point was: pre-treatment baseline. The input for sequencing was blood, taken from a patient treated with checkpoint blockade. The receptors derive from a human donor with melanoma.

The V gene is TRBV10-3, the J gene TRBJ2-7, with D possibly called TRBD1 or TRBD2 (5 bases each). V shed 4 bases and J shed 2 bases, with 15 bases lying between them. Germline CDR1 is ENHRY and CDR2 is SYGVKD. CDR3 length equals 15 residues. This CDR3 reads CAISASSQGPYEQYF. The CDR3 DNA reads as TGTGCCATCAGTGCATCAAGCCAGGGACCCTACGAGCAGTACTTC.

The chain carries TRBV12-5 and TRBJ1-1; a possible D gene is TRBD1 (5 bases). Germline-derived CDR1 and CDR2 are LGHNT and FRNRAP. V shed 2 bases and J shed 2 bases, with 15 bases lying between them. The CDR3 loop spans 16 amino acids. Written as DNA, the CDR3 is TGTGCTAGTGGTTTGCCCGCCGGGACGGTTAACACTGAAGCTTTCTTT. Its translation is CASGLPAGTVNTEAFF. Filled out from reference TRBV12-5 and TRBJ1-1, the complete variable domain reads DARVTQTPRHKVTEMGQEVTMRCQPILGHNTVFWYRQTMMQGLELLAYFRNRAPLDDSGMPKDRFSAEMPDATLATLKIQPSEPRDSAVYFCASGLPAGTVNTEAFFGQGTRLTVV.

This clone was observed a handful of times. The chain recombines TRBV6-5 with TRBJ2-2; the D is unclear. Per germline, CDR1 MNHEY and CDR2 SVGAGI. V lost 2 bases and J lost 5, with 15 bases in between. The CDR3 length is 16 residues. The CDR3 spells CASSYLRFSRTGELFF. The CDR3, as DNA: TGTGCCAGCAGTTACCTCCGATTCAGCCGGACCGGGGAGCTGTTTTTT.

The chain joins TRBV9 to TRBJ1-2; tentative D call: TRBD1 (6 bases). This CDR3 is 14 amino acids long. The germline V and J ends were trimmed by 3 bases and 5 bases, with 14 bases remaining between them. Germline V gene sequence: CDR1 SGDLS, CDR2 YYNGEE. The CDR3 bases are TGTGCCAGCAGCGGAGTTCGGACAGCTTATGGCTACACCTTC. Amino acids: CASSGVRTAYGYTF. The full variable domain, its missing parts supplied by reference TRBV9 and TRBJ1-2, is DSGVTQTPKHLITATGQRVTLRCSPRSGDLSVYWYQQSLDQGLQFLIQYYNGEERAKGNILERFSAQQFPDLHSELNLSSLELGDSALYFCASSGVRTAYGYTFGSGTRLTVV.

The rearrangement links TRBV29-1 to TRBJ2-2; tentatively, D is TRBD1 (6 bases). The CDR3 contains 17 residues. Trimming took 4 bases from V and 3 from J, leaving 21 bases between them. Germline CDR1 SQVTM, CDR2 ANQGSEA. In nucleotides, the CDR3 is TGCAGCGTTGCCAACCACATAGCAGGGGTTTACACCGGGGAGCTGTTTTTT. Translated: CSVANHIAGVYTGELFF.

The chain carries TRBV7-6 and TRBJ2-5, with D possibly matching TRBD2 (6 bases). The CDR3 totals 16 residues. V shed 1 base and J shed 5 bases, with 17 bases lying between them. Germline CDR1 and CDR2: SGHVS and FNYEAQ. The CDR3, as DNA: TGTGCCAGCAGCTTAGGATCCGGAGGGCCCTCGGAGACCCAGTACTTC. Its translation is CASSLGSGGPSETQYF.

The chain links TRBV28 to TRBJ2-7, with 8 bases that match TRBD2. J was trimmed by 1 base and V by 5 bases; bases with no gene match: 4. The CDR3 contains 14 residues. In germline, CDR1 is MDHEN, CDR2 SYDVKM. CDR3 sequence reads: CASSEAGASYEQYF. CDR3 bases: TGTGCCAGCAGTGAAGCGGGAGCATCCTACGAGCAGTACTTC.

This chain connects TRBV5-1 to TRBJ2-7, with 7 bases identical to TRBD2. This CDR3 spans 14 amino acids. Germline V CDR1 and CDR2: SGHRS, YFSETQ. Trimming cost V 0 bases and J 3 bases; bases outside gene matches: 3. The CDR3 loop is CASSLAPGGYEQYF. CDR3 bases: TGCGCCAGCAGCTTGGCCCCGGGAGGCTACGAGCAGTACTTC.

The CDR3 DNA is TGCGCCAGCAGCCTATACCTCACAGGGGCAAACACCGGGGAGCTGTTTTTT. As protein: CASSLYLTGANTGELFF. This chain connects TRBV5-1 to TRBJ2-2; 7 nucleotides line up with TRBD1. The J segment lost 2 bases and the V segment lost 4 bases, leaving 11 bases of the junction unmatched. CDR3 size: 17 residues. Looked up from germline, CDR1 is SGHRS and CDR2 is YFSETQ.

The chain is built from TRBV5-6 and TRBJ1-6; D remains unclear. CDR1 and CDR2 (germline): SGHDT, YYEEEE. The V and J ends lost 3 bases and 7 bases respectively, with 17 bases between them. This CDR3 has 16 residues. CDR3 nucleotide sequence: TGTGCCAGCAGCTCCACAAAAGTTGGACTCAATTCACCCCTCCACTTT. This encodes CASSSTKVGLNSPLHF. The full variable domain, in which reference TRBV5-6 and TRBJ1-6 provide the parts outside the CDR3, is DAGVTQSPTHLIKTRGQQVTLRCSPKSGHDTVSWYQQALGQGPQFIFQYYEEEERQRGNFPDRFSGHQFPNYSSELNVNALLLGDSALYLCASSSTKVGLNSPLHFGNGTRLTVT.

The chain recombines TRBV7-2 with TRBJ2-7; 8 positions match TRBD1. The CDR3 runs 13 residues. V was clipped by 5 bases and J by 6 bases; unmatched bases: 6. Looked up from germline, CDR1 is SGHTA and CDR2 is FQGNSA. CDR3 sequence: CASSRGQGGEQYF. DNA of the CDR3: TGTGCCAGCAGCAGAGGACAGGGCGGCGAGCAGTACTTC.

This chain connects TRBV11-3 to TRBJ2-2, with 9 bases matching TRBD1. The CDR3 consists of 17 residues. Germline CDR1 is SGHNT and CDR2 is YENEEA. The junction had 10 bases not matched to a gene; V was cut back by 6 bases and J by 2 bases. This CDR3 reads CASSSPRDRVNTGELFF. DNA of the CDR3: TGTGCCAGCAGTTCACCCCGGGACAGGGTCAACACCGGGGAGCTGTTTTTT. Full variable domain (rest looked up from reference TRBV11-3 and TRBJ2-2): EAGVVQSPRYKIIEKKQPVAFWCNPISGHNTLYWYLQNLGQGPELLIRYENEEAVDDSQLPKDRFSAERLKGVDSTLKIQPAELGDSAVYLCASSSPRDRVNTGELFFGEGSRLTVL.

This rearrangement joins TRBV19 to TRBJ1-1; D is unresolved. The V and J ends lost 6 bases and 3 bases respectively, with 11 bases between them. Germline V gives CDR1 LNHDA, CDR2 SQIVND (reference sequence). The CDR3 loop spans 13 amino acids. The CDR3 DNA reads TGTGCCAGTAGCATACACGGGGACACTGAAGCTTTCTTT. Protein sequence: CASSIHGDTEAFF. The variable domain in full, with the rest retrieved from reference TRBV19 and TRBJ1-1, is DGGITQSPKYLFRKEGQNVTLSCEQNLNHDAMYWYRQDPGQGLRLIYYSQIVNDFQKGDIAEGYSVSREKKESFPLTVTSAQKNPTAFYLCASSIHGDTEAFFGQGTRLTVV.

The chain combines TRBV15 with TRBJ2-7; 11 nucleotides match TRBD2. There are 16 residues in the CDR3. Germline CDR1 LNHNV, CDR2 YYDKDF (reference sequence). J was trimmed by 7 bases and V by 3 bases; bases with no gene match: 11. The CDR3 sequence: CATSRISGRVGVEQYF. The CDR3 DNA follows: TGTGCCACCAGCAGGATTAGCGGGAGGGTAGGAGTGGAGCAGTACTTC.

The chain combines TRBV29-1 with TRBJ2-2; TRBD2 matches at 9 bases. CDR3 length: 14 residues. Germline V gene data show CDR1 as SQVTM and CDR2 as ANQGSEA. V shed 6 bases and J 5 bases; nucleotides not matched to a gene: 7. The CDR3 loop reads CSVVSGSFTGELFF. In DNA form, the CDR3 reads TGCAGCGTCGTTAGCGGGAGCTTTACCGGGGAGCTGTTTTTT.

This chain joins TRBV7-8 and TRBJ2-6; 11 bases are shared with TRBD2. V shed 1 base and J 2 bases; nucleotides not matched to a gene: 13. This CDR3 is built from 21 residues. Germline V gene lookup returns CDR1 SGHVS and CDR2 FQNEAQ. CDR3 region: CASSLGRLASGRIAGANVLTF. CDR3 bases: TGTGCCAGCAGCTTAGGGCGATTAGCTAGCGGGAGGATTGCTGGGGCCAACGTCCTGACTTTC.

The J gene is TRBJ1-2, the V gene TRBV29-1; 8 positions agree with TRBD1. Germline values: CDR1 SQVTM, CDR2 ANQGSEA. J lost 7 bases, V lost 6 bases, and 1 base had no gene match. There are 10 residues in the CDR3. CDR3 amino acids: CSVDRGGYTF. The CDR3 DNA reads as TGCAGCGTAGACAGGGGTGGCTACACCTTC.

The chain is built from TRBV5-6 and TRBJ2-1; tentatively, D is TRBD2 (5 bases). The CDR3 is 15 residues long. Germline V gives CDR1 SGHDT, CDR2 YYEEEE. Trimming stripped 2 bases from V and 4 bases from J, with 13 bases between. CDR3 sequence: CASSFGKRFYNEQFF. The DNA of the CDR3 is TGTGCCAGCAGCTTCGGGAAGAGATTTTACAATGAGCAGTTCTTC.